This T cell receptor beta chain is drawn from a study of T cell repertoires in cytomegalovirus infection. Overall study: Signatures in public TCR beta sequences pointed to both CMV infection and matching HLA type.

CDR1 SEHNR and CDR2 FQNEAQ come from the germline V gene (reference sequence). The CDR3 is 14 residues long. The V and J ends lost 5 bases and 4 bases, in that order; junction bases with no gene match: 7. MiXCR, run by TCRdb on the reads, gives a single entry per CDR3 protein. The table has around 300,000 distinct CDR3 sequences, more than 20% seen once; the top ten hold approximately 14%. The table lists this clonotype with many counts. Its target is unknown. Study findings and constraints: Cumulative public TCR beta family frequency identified CMV carriers with the relevant HLA. In two of eight donors, the top clonotype was HLA-C-restricted CMV-specific.

Material for sequencing was PBMCs. The sequence came from a human donor in good health (CMV status not recorded). Some clones in this sample may be carry-over from other donors' samples. This chain uses TRBV7-9 with TRBJ2-7; 8 bases agree with TRBD1. CDR3: CASSTTGGGYEQYF. The DNA of the CDR3 is TGTGCCAGCAGCACTACAGGGGGAGGTTACGAGCAGTACTTC.